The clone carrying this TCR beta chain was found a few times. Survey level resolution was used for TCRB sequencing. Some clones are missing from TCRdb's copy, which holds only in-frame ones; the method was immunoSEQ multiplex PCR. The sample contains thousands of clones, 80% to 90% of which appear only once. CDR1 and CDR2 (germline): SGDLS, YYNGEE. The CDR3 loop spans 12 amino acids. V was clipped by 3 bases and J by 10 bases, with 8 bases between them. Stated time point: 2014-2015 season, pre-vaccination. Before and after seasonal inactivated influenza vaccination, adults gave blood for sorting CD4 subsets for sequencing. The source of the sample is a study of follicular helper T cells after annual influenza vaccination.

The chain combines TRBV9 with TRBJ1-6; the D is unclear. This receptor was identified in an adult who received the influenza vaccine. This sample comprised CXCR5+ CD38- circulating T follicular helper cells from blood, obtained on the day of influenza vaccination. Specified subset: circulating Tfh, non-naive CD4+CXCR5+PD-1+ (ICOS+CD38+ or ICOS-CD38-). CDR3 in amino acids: CASSARESPLHF. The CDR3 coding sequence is TGTGCCAGCAGCGCTCGGGAATCACCCCTCCACTTT.